This T cell receptor (beta chain) derives from a study of shared clonotypes between healthy human individuals. As for the study in general: Three plates were used per donor for CD4 naive, three for CD4 memory, two for CD8 naive and one for CD8 memory.

Adult Caucasians living in Nashville, Tennessee made up all of the donors. As concerns this clone: Antigen specificity is unknown.

The assay was immunoSEQ multiplex PCR, and TCRdb's table has in-frame clones only and misses some. This table has some 1,100,000 clones, 75% to 85% appearing once. There are 13 residues in the CDR3. Trimming removed 2 bases at V and 3 bases at J, with 8 bases between. Germline V gene lookup returns CDR1 MDHEN and CDR2 SYDVKM. General study points: Unshared clonotypes carried lower generation probabilities than those common to all four donors. Naive CD4 clonotypes were shared across several donors at about 5.2%.

The chain is built from TRBV28 and TRBJ2-7; D remains unclear. The source is a man between 18 and 35 years old in good health. Some clones in this sample may be carry-over from other donors' samples. The sequenced sample consisted of memory CD4+ T cells from PBMCs. Documented subset: CD45RA-negative fraction. The CDR3 spells CASSLVTDYEQYF. DNA of the CDR3: TGTGCCAGCAGTTTAGTAACAGACTACGAGCAGTACTTC.